This T cell receptor (beta chain) was sequenced during a study of cytomegalovirus exposure and HLA in healthy donors. The length of the CDR3 is 15 residues. Germline V gives CDR1 LNHDA, CDR2 SQIVND (reference sequence). With 6 bases removed from V and 0 bases from J, the gap between germline ends came to 12 bases. The PCR contained 60 Vbeta and 13 Jbeta primers. The data were produced by immunoSEQ multiplex PCR, yet TCRdb's version contains in-frame clones alone and is incomplete. Seen here are roughly 180,000 clones, 70% to 85% observed once, and the top ten hold 1% to 1.5%. The clonotype was recovered from a girl aged 2-10 years in good health and CMV-seropositive. The rearrangement joins TRBV19 to TRBJ1-5, with D perhaps TRBD1 (5 bases). The sequencing input was PBMCs. The CDR3 nucleotides read TGTGCCAGTAGCCCACAGGAGCTTAGCAATCAGCCCCAGCATTTT. Translated, it gives CASSPQELSNQPQHF.